The TCR beta chain under discussion was sequenced for a study of tumor-infiltrating lymphocytes in localized non-small cell lung cancer. Notes on this clone: Its matching antigen is unknown.

Sequencing was performed with immunoSEQ multiplex PCR; in TCRdb, only in-frame clones are kept and a portion is missing. The profile shows about 15,000 clones, roughly four fifths of them singletons. Study-wide results and caveats: Each assay used a separate piece of the same tissue.

The sequence came from a human donor with non-small cell lung cancer. The sequenced material came from lung tumor tissue.

CDR3 sequence (DNA): TGTGCCAGCAAAGGGGAGGGGGCGAGCACTGAAGCTTTCTTT. Protein sequence: CASKGEGASTEAFF. The J gene is TRBJ1-1, the V gene TRBV7-9; 7 positions agree with TRBD1. CDR1 and CDR2 from the germline V gene are SEHNR and FQNEAQ (reference sequence). The CDR3 spans 14 residues. The V segment lost 7 bases and the J segment 4 bases; nucleotides outside the gene matches: 9.